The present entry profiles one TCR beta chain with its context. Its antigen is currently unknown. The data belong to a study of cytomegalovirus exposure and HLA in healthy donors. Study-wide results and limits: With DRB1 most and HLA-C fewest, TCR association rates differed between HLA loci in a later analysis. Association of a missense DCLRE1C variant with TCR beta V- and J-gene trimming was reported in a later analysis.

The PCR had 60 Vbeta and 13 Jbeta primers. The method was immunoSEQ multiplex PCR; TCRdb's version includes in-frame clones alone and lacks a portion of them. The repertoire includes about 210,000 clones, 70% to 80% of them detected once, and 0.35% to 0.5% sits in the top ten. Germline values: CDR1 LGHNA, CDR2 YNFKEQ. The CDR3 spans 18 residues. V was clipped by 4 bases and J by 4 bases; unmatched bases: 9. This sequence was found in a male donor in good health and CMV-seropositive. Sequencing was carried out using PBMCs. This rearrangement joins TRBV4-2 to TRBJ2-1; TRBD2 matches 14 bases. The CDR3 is CASSPRLAGGPVYNEQFF. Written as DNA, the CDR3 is TGTGCCAGCAGCCCCCGACTAGCGGGGGGGCCAGTATACAATGAGCAGTTCTTC.